This entry features one T cell receptor (beta chain) sequence. Its antigen is unknown. RNA extraction was followed by reverse transcription into cDNA, which acted as the sequencing template. The method was immunoSEQ multiplex PCR; TCRdb's version includes in-frame clones alone and lacks a portion of them. Of 9,500 to 15,000 clones in the sample, approximately 52% are singletons; the top ten hold about an eighth. Alopecia areata patients had lesional scalp punch biopsies and peripheral blood taken from them. CDR1 and CDR2 (germline): SGHDN, FVKESK. This CDR3 has 16 amino acids. Trimming removed 4 bases from V and 4 bases from J; junction bases left unmatched: 4. This sample stems from a study of CD8+ T cells in alopecia areata. Whole-study findings and limits: Resident alphabeta T-cell populations of normal skin are likewise subject to sequencing in scalp samples. Alopecia totalis/universalis scalp especially showed more expanded CD8+ clones than normal scalp.

The chain employs TRBV14 and TRBJ2-5; 15 bases map to TRBD2. The sample taken for sequencing was skin. The sequence was collected from a human donor with alopecia areata. The CDR3, as DNA: TGTGCCAGCAGCCGCCTGGGACTAGCGGGAGGAGAGACCCAGTACTTC. Translating gives CASSRLGLAGGETQYF.